Below, 32 T cell receptor beta chains from the same sample are listed, as sequenced in a study of vaccination effects on CD4 cells after COVID-19 (dated 2022 in TCRdb). Receptor amplification or capture employed the immunoSEQ multiplex PCR assay. The clones in this table, taken by TCRdb from immuneACCESS, are in-frame only. Not every clone is retained; where verified, under half of the shortfall comes from an unresolved V gene, and the cause of the rest is unknown. Here the sample has approximately 58,000 clones; over 65% occur a single time. Of the sample, 2.5% to 3.5% falls within the top ten clones. After less than 13 days of culture, CD4+ T cells were isolated with the EasySep CD4+ T cell isolation kit. These receptors have no known antigen. The material sequenced was CD4+ T cells from PBMCs cultured without peptide, taken before COVID-19 vaccination. Source of these receptors: a human donor who received a COVID-19 vaccine.

The rearrangement links TRBV7-2 to TRBJ2-5; no reliable D call. CDR3 length equals 14 residues. The ends were cut back, 2 bases at V and 4 bases at J, with 11 bases in the middle. CDR1 SGHTA and CDR2 FQGNSA come from the germline V gene. The CDR3 DNA sequence: TGTGCCAGCAGCTTATATCCAGTCCGAGAGACCCAGTACTTC. Its translation: CASSLYPVRETQYF.

This clone was recorded a few times. V and J are TRBV7-9 and TRBJ2-3; D is unresolved. This CDR3 is 15 amino acids long. Looked up from germline, CDR1 is SEHNR and CDR2 is FQNEAQ (reference sequence). The V end was cut by 0 bases, the J end by 0 bases, with 7 bases between. The CDR3 DNA sequence: TGTGCCAGCAGCTTAGCGGAGATTAGCACAGATACGCAGTATTTT. The encoded protein is CASSLAEISTDTQYF.

The chain uses TRBV7-2 and TRBJ2-6; D might be TRBD1 (6 bases). The germline V gene has CDR1 SGHTA and CDR2 FQGNSA. V shed 5 bases and J shed 1 base, with 15 bases lying between them. The CDR3 covers 17 residues. The CDR3 nucleotides are TGTGCCAGCAGCACCGTGGACAGTCTATCTGGGGCCAACGTCCTGACTTTC. Amino acid sequence: CASSTVDSLSGANVLTF.

The chain links TRBV5-1 to TRBJ2-7; no firm D call. From germline, CDR1 is SGHRS and CDR2 YFSETQ. The CDR3 is 14 residues long. Trimming left V 1 base short and J 7 bases short, with 15 bases between. The CDR3 region is CASSLNSWVGEQYV. In DNA, the CDR3 is TGCGCCAGCAGCTTGAACTCGTGGGTAGGGGAGCAGTACGTC.

The chain couples TRBV3-1 (or the pseudogene TRBV3-2) to TRBJ1-4; no definite D call. Trimming removed 0 bases from V and 9 bases from J, with 11 bases in between. Germline values: CDR1 LGHDT, CDR2 YNNKEL (reference sequence). The CDR3 loop spans 14 amino acids. The CDR3 reads CASSQELHSKKLFF. The CDR3 DNA reads TGTGCCAGCAGCCAAGAGTTGCACAGTAAAAAACTGTTTTTT.

The chain combines TRBV14 with TRBJ2-2; 7 bases match TRBD1. The V gene's germline CDR1 is SGHDN and CDR2 FVKESK. This CDR3 has 15 amino acids. V dropped 3 bases and J dropped 6; count of bases not matched to a gene: 7. CDR3 residues: CASSQQRTGAGELFF. The CDR3 bases are TGTGCCAGCAGCCAGCAGAGAACAGGGGCCGGGGAGCTGTTTTTT.

This clone came up a few times. CDR3 protein: CASSESQGPGNTIYF. In DNA form, the CDR3 reads TGTGCCAGCAGTGAATCCCAGGGACCGGGAAACACCATATATTTT. J is TRBJ1-3 and V is TRBV2; D may be TRBD1 (5 bases). Germline assignment: CDR1 SNHLY and CDR2 FYNNEI. Trimming pared 2 bases from V and 4 bases from J, leaving 12 bases between. The CDR3 covers 15 residues.

There are a few counts of this clone. The chain links TRBV12-5 to TRBJ2-1, with D perhaps being TRBD1 or TRBD2 (5 bases each). V lost 6 bases and J lost 4, with 13 bases in between. This CDR3 spans 14 amino acids. The germline CDR1 and CDR2 sequences are LGHNT and FRNRAP. The CDR3 protein is CASGTGTAYNEQFF. The CDR3 DNA sequence: TGTGCTAGTGGAACCGGGACCGCATACAATGAGCAGTTCTTC. The variable domain in full, with the rest retrieved from reference TRBV12-5 and TRBJ2-1, is DARVTQTPRHKVTEMGQEVTMRCQPILGHNTVFWYRQTMMQGLELLAYFRNRAPLDDSGMPKDRFSAEMPDATLATLKIQPSEPRDSAVYFCASGTGTAYNEQFFGPGTRLTVL.

CDR3 in amino acids: CASSPEPGEGTDTQYF. The CDR3 DNA reads as TGCGCCAGCAGCCCAGAACCAGGGGAGGGCACAGATACGCAGTATTTT. This chain links TRBV5-1 with TRBJ2-3; the D call may be TRBD1 or TRBD2 (6 bases each). Germline V CDR1 and CDR2: SGHRS, YFSETQ. The CDR3 consists of 16 residues. Trimming stripped 4 bases from V and 1 base from J, with 16 bases between.

The V gene is TRBV24-1, the J gene TRBJ2-5, with a weak D call TRBD2 (6 bases). From germline, CDR1 is KGHDR and CDR2 SFDVKD. With 8 bases removed from V and 5 bases from J, the gap between germline ends came to 14 bases. The CDR3 covers 13 residues. The DNA for the CDR3 is TGTGCCACCATCGGAGGGCCGACGGAGACCCAGTACTTC. The encoded protein is CATIGGPTETQYF.

The chain couples TRBV7-8 to TRBJ2-5; D possibly corresponds to TRBD1 (6 bases). The V gene lost 3 bases and the J gene lost 4 bases, with 15 bases spanning the gap. CDR1 is SGHVS, CDR2 FQNEAQ, per germline. This CDR3 is built from 15 residues. The CDR3 sequence: CASSLVGARRETQYF. In nucleotides, the CDR3 is TGTGCCAGCAGCTTGGTGGGGGCTAGACGAGAGACCCAGTACTTC.

V usage is TRBV4-2 and J usage is TRBJ2-5; TRBD1 or TRBD2 may be the D gene (6 bases each). From germline, CDR1 is LGHNA and CDR2 YNFKEQ. V was clipped by 4 bases and J by 0 bases, with 15 bases between them. This CDR3 is built from 16 residues. CDR3 region: CASSRRLGGYQETQYF. The CDR3 DNA reads TGTGCCAGCAGCCGACGACTCGGGGGCTACCAAGAGACCCAGTACTTC.

CDR3: CATSEPGGGQPQHF. The CDR3 DNA reads TGTGCCACCAGTGAACCAGGGGGCGGTCAGCCCCAGCATTTT. V usage is TRBV24-1 and J usage is TRBJ1-5; 8 bases agree with TRBD1. CDR1 is KGHDR, CDR2 SFDVKD, per germline. Trimming at V came to 4 bases and at J to 6 bases, leaving 4 bases not matched to a gene. CDR3 length: 14 amino acids.

This chain connects TRBV15 to TRBJ2-1; TRBD2 agrees at 12 bases. CDR3 length: 13 residues. CDR1 is LNHNV and CDR2 is YYDKDF in the germline V gene (reference sequence). After removal of 3 bases from V and 15 bases from J, the junction contained 6 bases not matched to a gene. CDR3 sequence: CATSSTSGGNWFF. The CDR3 nucleotides are TGTGCCACCAGCAGCACTAGCGGGGGGAATTGGTTCTTC. Looking up the rest from reference TRBV15 and TRBJ2-1 gives the full variable domain: DAMVIQNPRYQVTQFGKPVTLSCSQTLNHNVMYWYQQKSSQAPKLLFHYYDKDFNNEADTPDNFQSRRPNTSFCFLDIRSPGLGDTAMYLCATSSTSGGNWFFGPGTRLTVL.

This clone has a handful of counts. The CDR3 coding sequence is TGTGCCAGTAGCTTCTCCAGGGAGGATCAGCCCCAGCATTTT. It is translated as CASSFSREDQPQHF. V and J are TRBV19 and TRBJ1-5, with D tentatively TRBD1 (5 bases). V was shortened by 6 bases and J by 5 bases, with 14 bases between the two germline ends. The CDR3 contains 14 residues. Germline values: CDR1 LNHDA, CDR2 SQIVND (reference sequence).

This clone appeared a few times. The V and J genes are TRBV5-1 and TRBJ1-1; D is undetermined. CDR3 length: 15 residues. V was pared by 2 bases and J by 1 base, with 12 bases between. The germline CDR1 and CDR2 sequences are SGHRS and YFSETQ. DNA of the CDR3: TGCGCCAGCAGCTTTTTTCCGGCGGCGAACACTGAAGCTTTCTTT. Its protein product is CASSFFPAANTEAFF.

The chain carries TRBV20-1 and TRBJ2-6; D is ambiguous. Germline loops: CDR1 DFQATT, CDR2 SNEGSKA (reference sequence). The CDR3 totals 16 residues. Deletions cut 3 bases from V and 2 bases from J, with 14 bases between. The CDR3 here is CSASGVFEPGANVLTF. The CDR3 DNA follows: TGCAGTGCTAGTGGGGTATTTGAACCTGGGGCCAACGTCCTGACTTTC.

The genes are TRBV11-2 and TRBJ1-6; the D gene is possibly TRBD1 (5 bases). Looked up from germline, CDR1 is SGHAT and CDR2 is FQNNGV. This CDR3 spans 16 amino acids. With 2 bases removed from V and 6 bases from J, the gap between germline ends came to 14 bases. Here the CDR3 DNA reads TGTGCCAGCAGCTTAAGACCAGGGACCTCTAATTCACCCCTCCACTTT. This gives the protein CASSLRPGTSNSPLHF.

The J gene is TRBJ1-2, the V gene TRBV2, with a possible D match to TRBD1 (6 bases). The V gene's germline CDR1 is SNHLY and CDR2 FYNNEI. The CDR3 consists of 13 residues. With 5 bases removed from V and 6 bases from J, the gap between germline ends came to 13 bases. The CDR3 DNA sequence: TGTGCCAGCAGTCTAAGGGGGATTGATGGCTACACCTTC. Translation gives CASSLRGIDGYTF.

The chain recombines TRBV9 with TRBJ1-4; D might be TRBD1 (5 bases). Germline V gene lookup returns CDR1 SGDLS and CDR2 YYNGEE. This CDR3 has 15 residues. V shed 0 bases and J shed 7 bases, with 13 bases lying between them. The CDR3 spells CASSVEGRAGEKLFF. The CDR3 DNA is TGTGCCAGCAGCGTAGAGGGGAGGGCGGGTGAAAAACTGTTTTTT. Full variable domain (rest looked up from reference TRBV9 and TRBJ1-4): DSGVTQTPKHLITATGQRVTLRCSPRSGDLSVYWYQQSLDQGLQFLIQYYNGEERAKGNILERFSAQQFPDLHSELNLSSLELGDSALYFCASSVEGRAGEKLFFGSGTQLSVL.

This clone was found a few times. The CDR3 region has the DNA TGTGCCAGCAGCCAAGGAGGAAGGAACACTGAAGCTTTCTTT. This encodes CASSQGGRNTEAFF. This chain links TRBV3-1 (or the pseudogene TRBV3-2) with TRBJ1-1; D is ambiguous. V lost 1 base and J 1 base, leaving 7 bases between the germline ends. There are 14 residues in the CDR3. Germline-derived CDR1 and CDR2 are LGHDT and YNNKEL (reference sequence).

The chain recombines TRBV6-1 with TRBJ1-5; maybe TRBD1 (5 bases). Trimming shortened V by 2 bases and J by 6 bases, and 17 bases separated the two germline ends. The germline V gene has CDR1 MNHNS and CDR2 SASEGT. The CDR3 consists of 16 residues. CDR3 region: CASSESLTGGGQPQHF. Here the CDR3 DNA reads TGTGCCAGCAGTGAAAGTCTTACGGGGGGAGGTCAGCCCCAGCATTTT.

This chain joins TRBV5-1 and TRBJ1-4; 7 nucleotides align to TRBD1. The CDR3 is made up of 16 amino acids. V was pared by 0 bases and J by 8 bases, with 10 bases of the junction left unmatched. CDR1 is SGHRS and CDR2 is YFSETQ in the germline V gene. CDR3: CASSLGGTARVEKLFF. For the CDR3, the DNA is TGCGCCAGCAGCTTGGGGGGGACAGCCCGGGTAGAAAAACTGTTTTTT.

The rearrangement joins TRBV9 to TRBJ2-3, with 11 bases that match TRBD2. The CDR3 sequence is 16 residues long. J gave up 5 bases and V 0 bases, and 5 bases lay outside the gene matches. Germline V lookup: CDR1 SGDLS, CDR2 YYNGEE. The CDR3 loop reads CASSVEPSGGLDTQYF. CDR3 coding DNA: TGTGCCAGCAGCGTAGAGCCTAGCGGGGGGTTAGATACGCAGTATTTT. The full variable domain, in which reference TRBV9 and TRBJ2-3 provide the parts outside the CDR3, is DSGVTQTPKHLITATGQRVTLRCSPRSGDLSVYWYQQSLDQGLQFLIQYYNGEERAKGNILERFSAQQFPDLHSELNLSSLELGDSALYFCASSVEPSGGLDTQYFGPGTRLTVL.

This chain connects TRBV9 to TRBJ2-2; the D gene is possibly TRBD1 (5 bases). This CDR3 comprises 17 residues. V lost 0 bases, J lost 0 bases, and 12 bases lay in between. Germline CDR1 is SGDLS and CDR2 is YYNGEE. DNA of the CDR3: TGTGCCAGCAGCGTAGCGATCGCCAGGGCGAACACCGGGGAGCTGTTTTTT. This gives the protein CASSVAIARANTGELFF.

This chain uses TRBV7-9 with TRBJ2-2; 10 nucleotides match TRBD1. The CDR3 totals 14 residues. The V segment lost 8 bases and the J segment 6 bases; nucleotides outside the gene matches: 6. The germline gives CDR1 SEHNR, CDR2 FQNEAQ (reference sequence). The CDR3 sequence: CASSGTGVPGELFF. CDR3 in DNA: TGTGCCAGCTCCGGGACAGGGGTCCCCGGGGAGCTGTTTTTT.

This clone was observed a single time. V and J are TRBV24-1 and TRBJ2-1; 9 positions agree with TRBD1. This CDR3 spans 16 amino acids. Germline trimming cut 1 base from V and 7 bases from J; bases unmatched to any gene: 7. Germline V lookup: CDR1 KGHDR, CDR2 SFDVKD. CDR3 bases: TGTGCCACCAGTGATTTTGGACAGGGGTTTTGGAATGAGCAGTTCTTC. It specifies CATSDFGQGFWNEQFF.

The chain recombines TRBV12-5 with TRBJ1-2, with TRBD1 matching over 9 bases. CDR1 LGHNT and CDR2 FRNRAP come from the germline V gene. The CDR3 spans 19 residues. The trim removed 6 bases at V and 1 base at J, leaving 18 bases unmatched. DNA for the CDR3: TGTGCTAGTGGCTTCTATCCCGGGACAGGGTGGATTATTAACTATGGCTACACCTTC. This sequence encodes CASGFYPGTGWIINYGYTF.

V is TRBV2 and J is TRBJ1-1, with D possibly matching TRBD1 (6 bases). Germline CDR1 reads SNHLY; CDR2 reads FYNNEI. The V gene lost 7 bases and the J gene lost 5 bases, with 14 bases spanning the gap. The CDR3 is 13 residues long. CDR3: CASITQGLTEAFF. CDR3 DNA: TGTGCCAGCATCACCCAGGGGCTTACTGAAGCTTTCTTT.

The chain couples TRBV14 to TRBJ2-3; the D is unclear. The germline V gene encodes CDR1 SGHDN and CDR2 FVKESK. This CDR3 spans 14 amino acids. The V and J ends lost 1 base and 4 bases respectively, with 9 bases between them. This CDR3 reads CASSQVVSPDTQYF. CDR3 sequence (DNA): TGTGCCAGCAGCCAAGTGGTCAGCCCAGATACGCAGTATTTT.

The chain uses TRBV10-2 and TRBJ2-5; D is perhaps TRBD2 (6 bases). Deletions cut 6 bases from V and 6 bases from J, with 20 bases between. Germline CDR1 is WSHSY and CDR2 is SAAADI. CDR3 length equals 15 residues. CDR3: CASSDQRAGKKTQYF. The DNA of the CDR3 is TGCGCCAGCAGCGACCAACGGGCGGGGAAGAAGACCCAGTACTTC.

This chain connects TRBV9 to TRBJ1-3, with D possibly matching TRBD1 (5 bases). There are 17 residues in the CDR3. Deletions cut 3 bases from V and 4 bases from J, with 20 bases between. Germline assignment: CDR1 SGDLS and CDR2 YYNGEE. CDR3 in DNA: TGTGCCAGCAGCGCCGACGGACACCCATATCAGGGAAACACCATATATTTT. This sequence encodes CASSADGHPYQGNTIYF.